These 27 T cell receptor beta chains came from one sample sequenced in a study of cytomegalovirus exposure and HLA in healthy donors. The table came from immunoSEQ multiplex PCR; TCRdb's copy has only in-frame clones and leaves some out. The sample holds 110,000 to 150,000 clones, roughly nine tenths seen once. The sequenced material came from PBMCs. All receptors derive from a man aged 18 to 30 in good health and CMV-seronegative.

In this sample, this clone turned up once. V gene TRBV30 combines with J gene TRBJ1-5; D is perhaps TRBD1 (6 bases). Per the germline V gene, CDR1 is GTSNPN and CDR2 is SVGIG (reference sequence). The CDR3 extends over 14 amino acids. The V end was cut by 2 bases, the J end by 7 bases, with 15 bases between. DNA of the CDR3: TGTGCCTGGAGTCGTGGGGGCAACGGGCAGCCCCAGCATTTT. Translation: CAWSRGGNGQPQHF.

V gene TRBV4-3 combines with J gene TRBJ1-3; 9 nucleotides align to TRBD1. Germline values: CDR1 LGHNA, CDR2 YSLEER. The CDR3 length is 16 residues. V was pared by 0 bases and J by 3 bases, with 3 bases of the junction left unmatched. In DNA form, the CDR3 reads TGCGCCAGCAGCCAAGATGGGACAGGGTTTGGAAACACCATATATTTT. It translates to CASSQDGTGFGNTIYF.

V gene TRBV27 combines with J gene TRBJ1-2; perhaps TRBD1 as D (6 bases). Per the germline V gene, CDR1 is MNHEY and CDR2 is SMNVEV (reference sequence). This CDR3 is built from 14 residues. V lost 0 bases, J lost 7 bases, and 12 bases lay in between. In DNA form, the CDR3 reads TGTGCCAGCAGTTTATCGCCGGGGGGCCGTGGCTACACCTTC. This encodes CASSLSPGGRGYTF.

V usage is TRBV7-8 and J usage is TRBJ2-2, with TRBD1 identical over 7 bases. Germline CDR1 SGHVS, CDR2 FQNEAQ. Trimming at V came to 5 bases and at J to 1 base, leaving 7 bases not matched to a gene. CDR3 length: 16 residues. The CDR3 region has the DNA TGTGCCAGCAGCCGACGGACAGGTGGGAACACCGGGGAGCTGTTTTTT. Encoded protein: CASSRRTGGNTGELFF.

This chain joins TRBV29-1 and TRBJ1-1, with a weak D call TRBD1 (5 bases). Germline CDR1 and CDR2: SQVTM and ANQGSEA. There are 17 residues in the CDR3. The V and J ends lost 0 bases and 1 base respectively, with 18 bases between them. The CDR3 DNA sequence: TGCAGCGTTGAAGATTGGGCAGGGTGGTCGGGGAACACTGAAGCTTTCTTT. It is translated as CSVEDWAGWSGNTEAFF.

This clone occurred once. The CDR3 DNA sequence: TGTGCCAGCAGCTTCGGGGTACACCAAGAGACCCAGTACTTC. Protein: CASSFGVHQETQYF. The genes are TRBV7-2 and TRBJ2-5, with D maybe TRBD2 (5 bases). This CDR3 has 14 amino acids. Germline CDR1 and CDR2: SGHTA and FQGNSA. Trimming pared 3 bases from V and 0 bases from J, leaving 8 bases between. Using reference TRBV7-2 and TRBJ2-5 for the parts outside the CDR3, the full variable domain is GAGVSQSPSNKVTEKGKDVELRCDPISGHTALYWYRQSLGQGLEFLIYFQGNSAPDKSGLPSDRFSAERTGGSVSTLTIQRTQQEDSAVYLCASSFGVHQETQYFGPGTRLLVL.

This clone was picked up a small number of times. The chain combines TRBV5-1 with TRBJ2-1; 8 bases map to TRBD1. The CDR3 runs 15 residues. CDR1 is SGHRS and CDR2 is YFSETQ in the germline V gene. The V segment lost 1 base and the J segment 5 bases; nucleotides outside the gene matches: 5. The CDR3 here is CASSLQGAFNNEQFF. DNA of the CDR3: TGCGCCAGCAGCTTGCAGGGGGCCTTCAACAATGAGCAGTTCTTC.

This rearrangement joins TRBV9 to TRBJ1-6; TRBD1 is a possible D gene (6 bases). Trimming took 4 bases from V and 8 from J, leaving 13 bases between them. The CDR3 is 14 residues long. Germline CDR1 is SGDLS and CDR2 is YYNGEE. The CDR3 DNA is TGTGCCAGCAGCTACGGACAGATGGATTCACCCCTCCACTTT. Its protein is CASSYGQMDSPLHF.

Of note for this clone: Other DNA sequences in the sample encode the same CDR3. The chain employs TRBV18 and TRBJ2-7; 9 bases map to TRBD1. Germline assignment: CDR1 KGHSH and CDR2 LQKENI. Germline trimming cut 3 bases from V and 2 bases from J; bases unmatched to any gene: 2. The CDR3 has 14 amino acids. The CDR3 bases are TGTGCCAGCTCACCGGGACAGGGACCCTACGAGCAGTACTTC. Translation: CASSPGQGPYEQYF.

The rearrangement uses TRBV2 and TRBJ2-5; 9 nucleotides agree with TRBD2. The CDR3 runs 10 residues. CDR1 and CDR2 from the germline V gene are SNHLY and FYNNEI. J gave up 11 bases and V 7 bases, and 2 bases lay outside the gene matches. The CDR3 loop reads CASMRGGQYF. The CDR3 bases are TGTGCCAGCATGCGGGGGGGTCAGTACTTC.

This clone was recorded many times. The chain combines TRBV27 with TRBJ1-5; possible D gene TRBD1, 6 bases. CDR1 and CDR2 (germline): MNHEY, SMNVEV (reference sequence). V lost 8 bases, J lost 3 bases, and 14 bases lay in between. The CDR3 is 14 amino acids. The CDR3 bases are TGTGCCAGCGGACAGACGGGGTCCAATCAGCCCCAGCATTTT. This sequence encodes CASGQTGSNQPQHF.

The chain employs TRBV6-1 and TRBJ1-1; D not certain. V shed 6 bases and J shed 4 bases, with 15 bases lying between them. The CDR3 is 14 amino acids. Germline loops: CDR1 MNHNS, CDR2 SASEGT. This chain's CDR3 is CASRLRGVGTEAFF. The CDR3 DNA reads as TGTGCCAGCAGGTTACGGGGTGTTGGCACTGAAGCTTTCTTT.

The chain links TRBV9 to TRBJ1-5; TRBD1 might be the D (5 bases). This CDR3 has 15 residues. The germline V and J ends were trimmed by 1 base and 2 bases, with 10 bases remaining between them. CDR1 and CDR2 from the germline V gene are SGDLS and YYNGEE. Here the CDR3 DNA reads TGTGCCAGCAGCGTATCAGGGTTAGGCAATCAGCCCCAGCATTTT. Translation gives CASSVSGLGNQPQHF.

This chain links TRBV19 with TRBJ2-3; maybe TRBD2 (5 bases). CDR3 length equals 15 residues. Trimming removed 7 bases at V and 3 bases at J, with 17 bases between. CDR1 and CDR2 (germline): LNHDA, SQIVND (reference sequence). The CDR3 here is CASNERAGGTDTQYF. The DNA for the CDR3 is TGTGCCAGTAACGAGCGTGCGGGCGGAACAGATACGCAGTATTTT.

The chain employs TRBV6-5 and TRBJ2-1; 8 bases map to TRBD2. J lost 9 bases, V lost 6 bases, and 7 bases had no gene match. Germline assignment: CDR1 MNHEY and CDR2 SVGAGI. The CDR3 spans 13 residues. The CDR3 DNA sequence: TGTGCCAGCAGCCGAAACAGCGGGGGTGAGCAGTTCTTC. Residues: CASSRNSGGEQFF.

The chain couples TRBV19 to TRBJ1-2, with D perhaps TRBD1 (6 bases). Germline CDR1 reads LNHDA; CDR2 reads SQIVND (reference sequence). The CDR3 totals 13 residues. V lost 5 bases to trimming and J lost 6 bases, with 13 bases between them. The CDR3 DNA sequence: TGTGCCAGTAGTTCACAGGGAGGGGATGGCTACACCTTC. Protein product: CASSSQGGDGYTF.

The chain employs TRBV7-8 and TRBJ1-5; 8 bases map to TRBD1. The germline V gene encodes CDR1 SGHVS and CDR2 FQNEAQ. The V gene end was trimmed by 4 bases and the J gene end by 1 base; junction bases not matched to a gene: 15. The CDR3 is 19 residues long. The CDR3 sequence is CASSSRGQGFRSSNQPQHF. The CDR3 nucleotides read TGTGCCAGCAGCTCCAGAGGACAGGGCTTCCGATCCAGCAATCAGCCCCAGCATTTT.

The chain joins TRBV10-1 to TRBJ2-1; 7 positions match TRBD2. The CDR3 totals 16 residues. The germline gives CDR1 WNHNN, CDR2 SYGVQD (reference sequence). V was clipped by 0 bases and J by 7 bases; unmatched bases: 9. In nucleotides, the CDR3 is TGCGCCAGCAGTGAGTCGGGAGCGGGACTTGGGAATGAGCAGTTCTTC. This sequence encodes CASSESGAGLGNEQFF.

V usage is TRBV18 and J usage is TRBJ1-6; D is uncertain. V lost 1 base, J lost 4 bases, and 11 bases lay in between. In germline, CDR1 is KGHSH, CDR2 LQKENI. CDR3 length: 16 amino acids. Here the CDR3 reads CASSPLRQIYNSPLHF. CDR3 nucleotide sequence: TGTGCCAGCTCACCACTGAGGCAGATATATAATTCACCCCTCCACTTT.

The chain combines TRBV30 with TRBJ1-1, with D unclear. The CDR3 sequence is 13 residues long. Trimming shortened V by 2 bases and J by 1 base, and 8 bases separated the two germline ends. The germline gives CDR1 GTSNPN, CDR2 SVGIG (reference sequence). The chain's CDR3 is CAWSSRGNTEAFF. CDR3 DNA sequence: TGTGCCTGGAGTTCCCGAGGGAACACTGAAGCTTTCTTT.

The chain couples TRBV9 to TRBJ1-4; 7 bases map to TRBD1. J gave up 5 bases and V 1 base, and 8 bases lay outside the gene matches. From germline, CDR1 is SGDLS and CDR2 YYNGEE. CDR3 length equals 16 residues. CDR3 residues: CASSVRGQPINEKLFF. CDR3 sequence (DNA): TGTGCCAGCAGCGTAAGGGGGCAACCTATCAATGAAAAACTGTTTTTT.

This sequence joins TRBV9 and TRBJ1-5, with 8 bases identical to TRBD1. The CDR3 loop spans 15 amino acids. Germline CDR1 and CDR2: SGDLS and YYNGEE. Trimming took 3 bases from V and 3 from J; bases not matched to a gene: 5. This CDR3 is CASSATGGANQPQHF. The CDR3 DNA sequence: TGTGCCAGCAGCGCAACAGGGGGGGCCAATCAGCCCCAGCATTTT. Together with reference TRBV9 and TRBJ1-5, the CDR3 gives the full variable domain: DSGVTQTPKHLITATGQRVTLRCSPRSGDLSVYWYQQSLDQGLQFLIQYYNGEERAKGNILERFSAQQFPDLHSELNLSSLELGDSALYFCASSATGGANQPQHFGDGTRLSIL.

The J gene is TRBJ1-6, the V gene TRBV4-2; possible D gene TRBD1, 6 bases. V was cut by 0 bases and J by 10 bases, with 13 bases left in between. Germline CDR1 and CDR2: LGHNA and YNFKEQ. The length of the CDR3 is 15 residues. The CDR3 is CASSQEPTGQSPLHF. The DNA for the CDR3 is TGTGCCAGCAGCCAAGAGCCCACAGGGCAATCACCCCTCCACTTT.

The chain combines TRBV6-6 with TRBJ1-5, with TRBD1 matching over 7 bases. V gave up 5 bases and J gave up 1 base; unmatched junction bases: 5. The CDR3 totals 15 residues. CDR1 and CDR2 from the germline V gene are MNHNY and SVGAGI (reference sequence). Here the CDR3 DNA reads TGTGCCAGCAGTCATGGGACAGCAAGCAATCAGCCCCAGCATTTT. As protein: CASSHGTASNQPQHF.

The CDR3 here is CASSRGLAENNEQFF. The CDR3 DNA sequence: TGCGCCAGCAGCCGAGGACTAGCGGAGAACAATGAGCAGTTCTTC. This chain joins TRBV4-3 and TRBJ2-1; 10 bases line up with TRBD2. The V and J ends lost 4 bases and 5 bases, in that order; junction bases with no gene match: 5. CDR3 size: 15 residues. CDR1 LGHNA and CDR2 YSLEER come from the germline V gene.

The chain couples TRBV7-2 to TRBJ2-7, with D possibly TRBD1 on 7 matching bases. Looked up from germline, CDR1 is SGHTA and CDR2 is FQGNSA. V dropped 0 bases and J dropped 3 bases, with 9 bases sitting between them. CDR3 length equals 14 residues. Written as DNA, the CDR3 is TGTGCCAGCAGCTTAGCGCGGGACAGCTACGAGCAGTACTTC. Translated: CASSLARDSYEQYF.

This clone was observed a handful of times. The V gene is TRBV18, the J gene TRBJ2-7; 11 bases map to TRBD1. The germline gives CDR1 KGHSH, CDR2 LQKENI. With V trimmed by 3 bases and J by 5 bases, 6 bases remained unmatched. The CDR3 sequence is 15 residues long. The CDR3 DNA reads TGTGCCAGCTCACCCAGGACAGGGGGCCTTGACGAGCAGTACGTC. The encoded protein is CASSPRTGGLDEQYV.